A selection of T cell receptor beta chains follows, all from one sample in a study of CD8 T cells in Susac syndrome. TCRdb redid the calling of the immunoSEQ multiplex PCR reads with MiXCR, one entry per CDR3 protein. The table has around 80,000 distinct CDR3 sequences, roughly 90% seen once. Input material: CD8+ T cells from PBMCs. The receptor set was obtained from a human donor with multiple sclerosis. Both conserved end residues are part of each CDR3. The order of the fields is CDR3 length, V gene, D gene, clone size, J gene, CDR3 DNA, CDR3 protein. D genes are given only for firm matches. Clone size is stated in some rows and not others, as once, few, many or a class when expanded.

15	TRBV13	TRBD2	-	TRBJ2-7	TGTGCCAGCAGCTTAGGTGGGGGGGGTTCCTACGAGCAGTACTTC	CASSLGGGGSYEQYF
14	TRBV7-6	-	-	TRBJ1-1	TGTGCCAGCAGCCCGTCAGTACAGAACACTGAAGCTTTCTTT	CASSPSVQNTEAFF
15	TRBV7-9	-	-	TRBJ1-2	TGTGCCAGCAGCTTAGGCGGCGCAGCTAACTATGGCTACACCTTC	CASSLGGAANYGYTF
13	TRBV7-8	-	-	TRBJ2-5	TGTGCCAGCAGCCCGGTCCCTTTGGAGACCCAGTACTTC	CASSPVPLETQYF
14	TRBV13	TRBD1	-	TRBJ2-2	TGTGCCAGCCATGGGGACAGGGACACCGGGGAGCTGTTTTTT	CASHGDRDTGELFF
19	TRBV6-5	TRBD1	-	TRBJ1-6	TGTGCCAGCAGTTATAGGGACCGGGACAGAAACCTCTATAATTCACCCCTCCACTTT	CASSYRDRDRNLYNSPLHF
16	TRBV4-2	TRBD2	-	TRBJ2-7	TGTGCCAGCAGCCCCGAGGTAGCGGGGGGGATCCACGAGCAGTACTTC	CASSPEVAGGIHEQYF
14	TRBV19	TRBD1	-	TRBJ2-5	TGTGCCAGTAGCACCCTGACAGGGCAAGAGACCCAGTACTTC	CASSTLTGQETQYF
14	TRBV3-1	TRBD2	-	TRBJ2-7	TGTGCCAGCAGCCAAGATGGGGGGGTCTACGAGCAGTACTTC	CASSQDGGVYEQYF
14	TRBV4-1	-	-	TRBJ2-7	TGCGCCAGCAGCCAAGGGACTGTCTCCTACGAGCAGTACTTC	CASSQGTVSYEQYF
14	TRBV3-1	TRBD1	-	TRBJ1-2	TGTGCCAGCAGCCCCGGGACAGGGGGCGACGGCTACACCTTC	CASSPGTGGDGYTF
15	TRBV21-1	-	-	TRBJ2-1	TGTGCCAGCAGCAAAGTAGCCCCGCGGGGCAATGAGCAGTTCTTC	CASSKVAPRGNEQFF
16	TRBV6-4	TRBD2	-	TRBJ2-1	TGTGCCAGCAGTGCCGGGACTAGCGGGGGGGCAGTGGAGCAGTTCTTC	CASSAGTSGGAVEQFF
13	TRBV27	-	-	TRBJ2-1	TGTGCCAGCAGAAGACTGGAGTCCAATGAGCAGTTCTTC	CASRRLESNEQFF
11	TRBV6-2/TRBV6-3	-	once	TRBJ2-1	TGTGCCAGCTTCGACTTGTATGAGCAGTTCTTC	CASFDLYEQFF
15	TRBV7-8	TRBD2	-	TRBJ2-1	TGTGCCAGCAGCCCAACTAGCGGGGGATTGAATGAGCAGTTCTTC	CASSPTSGGLNEQFF
17	TRBV9	TRBD1	-	TRBJ2-1	TGTGCCAGCAGCGACGACGACAGGGGGCTTCACTACAATGAGCAGTTCTTC	CASSDDDRGLHYNEQFF
15	TRBV7-8	-	-	TRBJ2-5	TGTGCCAGCCAGACGACTGGAGATCATCAAGAGACCCAGTACTTC	CASQTTGDHQETQYF
15	TRBV12-3/TRBV12-4	-	-	TRBJ1-2	TGTGCCAGCAGTTTAGCCCTGTCGGGGTTGGTAGGCTACACCTTC	CASSLALSGLVGYTF
15	TRBV28	-	-	TRBJ2-5	TGTGCCAGCAGCCCGACAGAAAACGGCCGGGAGACCCAGTACTTC	CASSPTENGRETQYF
16	TRBV11-2	-	-	TRBJ2-3	TGTGCCAGCAGCTTCCACCGCGGCGGGTTTGCAGATACGCAGTATTTT	CASSFHRGGFADTQYF
11	TRBV4-1	-	-	TRBJ2-3	TGCGCCGGCAGCCCGGGGGGCATTCAGTATTTT	CAGSPGGIQYF
16	TRBV12-3/TRBV12-4	TRBD2	-	TRBJ2-1	TGTGCCAGCAGTTTGATAGCGGGGGGGCCTTACAATGAGCAGTTCTTC	CASSLIAGGPYNEQFF
15	TRBV9	-	-	TRBJ2-5	TGTGCCAGCAGCGTAGGGGGTAGCGCCCAAGAGACCCAGTACTTC	CASSVGGSAQETQYF
14	TRBV2	-	-	TRBJ1-2	TGTGCCAGCAACGAGGCAGGCGCGAAGTATGGCTACACCTTC	CASNEAGAKYGYTF
17	TRBV10-3	TRBD1	-	TRBJ2-2	TGTGCCATCAGTGGGAAGGAGGGACAGGGCGTAGCCGGGGAGCTGTTTTTT	CAISGKEGQGVAGELFF
12	TRBV11-2	-	once	TRBJ2-7	TGTGCCAGCAGCTTAAGGGCCCATGAGCAGTACTTC	CASSLRAHEQYF
16	TRBV2	-	-	TRBJ2-5	TGTGCCAGCAGTGATAGCTGGGGTGGGCACAGAGAGACCCAGTACTTC	CASSDSWGGHRETQYF
16	TRBV12-3/TRBV12-4	TRBD1	-	TRBJ2-1	TGTGCCAGCAGTCCAACTCCTCCGACAGGGAGCAATGAGCAGTTCTTC	CASSPTPPTGSNEQFF
14	TRBV15	-	-	TRBJ1-2	TGTGCCACCAGTCAGACAGGAGAACCCTATGGCTACACCTTC	CATSQTGEPYGYTF
15	TRBV5-4	TRBD1	-	TRBJ1-3	TGTGCCAGCAGCGCGGGACAGAGCTCTGGAAACACCATATATTTT	CASSAGQSSGNTIYF
14	TRBV27	TRBD1	-	TRBJ1-2	TGTGCCAGCAGTTTAATAGGGGGCAGTGATGGCTACACCTTC	CASSLIGGSDGYTF
15	TRBV20-1	TRBD2	once	TRBJ2-1	TGCAGTGCTAGAGTAGGCACTAGCGGGAGCAATGAGCAGTTCTTC	CSARVGTSGSNEQFF
15	TRBV28	-	-	TRBJ2-2	TGTGCCAGCAGTTTCGGAGTTTCGAACACCGGGGAGCTGTTTTTT	CASSFGVSNTGELFF
15	TRBV6-5	-	-	TRBJ2-6	TGTGCCAGCAGCCCCACGGGGACTGGGGCCAACGTCCTGACTTTC	CASSPTGTGANVLTF
13	TRBV2	TRBD1	-	TRBJ2-7	TGTGCCAGCCAACCGGGACAGGGGGGCGAGCAGTACTTC	CASQPGQGGEQYF
15	TRBV20-1	-	-	TRBJ1-1	TGCAGTGCTAGAGATGTCTATTTGCCGCACACTGAAGCTTTCTTT	CSARDVYLPHTEAFF
14	TRBV9	-	-	TRBJ2-5	TGTGCCAGCAGCCCCTATACTAGTTCGGAGACCCAGTACTTC	CASSPYTSSETQYF
14	TRBV6-5	TRBD1	-	TRBJ1-1	TGTGCCAGCAGTTTGACAGGGCCGAACACTGAAGCTTTCTTT	CASSLTGPNTEAFF
14	TRBV10-2	-	once	TRBJ2-1	TGCGCCAGCAGTGACGGCTTAGGCCCCAGAGAGCAGTTCTTC	CASSDGLGPREQFF